This TCR beta chain is drawn from a study of shared clonotypes between healthy human individuals. Here immunoSEQ multiplex PCR was the method, and the copy in TCRdb shows in-frame clones only, minus some. The repertoire holds approximately 940,000 clones, roughly 72% seen once, with roughly 1.5% in the top ten. Between the trimmed V and J ends, which lost 4 bases and 4 bases, there was a span of 7 bases. The CDR3 runs to 13 residues. Germline V gives CDR1 MNHNS, CDR2 SASEGT. V usage is TRBV6-1 and J usage is TRBJ2-2; a weak D match, TRBD1 (5 bases). Sequences were obtained from memory CD4+ T cells sorted from blood. Subset meaning: CD45RA-negative fraction. This receptor was obtained from a young man in good health. The chain's CDR3 is CASSARVTGELFF. The CDR3 bases are TGTGCCAGCAGTGCCAGGGTCACCGGGGAGCTGTTTTTT.